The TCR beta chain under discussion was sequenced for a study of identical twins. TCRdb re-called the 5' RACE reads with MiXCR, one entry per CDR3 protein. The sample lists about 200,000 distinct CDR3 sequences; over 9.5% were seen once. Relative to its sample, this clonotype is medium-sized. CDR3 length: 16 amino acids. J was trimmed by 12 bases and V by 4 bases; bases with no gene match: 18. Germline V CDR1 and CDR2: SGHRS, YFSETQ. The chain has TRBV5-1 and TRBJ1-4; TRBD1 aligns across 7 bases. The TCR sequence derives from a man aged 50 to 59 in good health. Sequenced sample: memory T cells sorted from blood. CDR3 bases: TGCGCCAGCAGCCTCGGGACAGCTAGGGTCGAAAATGAACTGTTTTTT. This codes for CASSLGTARVENELFF.